This TCR beta chain was obtained from a study of blood T cell repertoires in COVID-19. Across the study: PBMCs, B-cell-depleted T cells, or T cells were the source of the cDNA or gDNA that made up the material.

Measured with immunoSEQ multiplex PCR; TCRdb has only the in-frame clones, and not every one. This sample has some 99,000 clones, with roughly 82% found just once. The CDR3 contains 15 residues. The germline CDR1 and CDR2 sequences are SGHTA and FQGNSA. The ends lost 5 bases at V and 4 bases at J; junction bases unmatched: 8. The receptor comes from an elderly woman with active or convalescent COVID-19. The sample taken for sequencing was peripheral blood. The rearrangement joins TRBV7-2 to TRBJ1-2; 9 nucleotides align to TRBD1. The CDR3 reads CASSPHRGPGYGYTF. The CDR3 nucleotides are TGTGCCAGCAGCCCTCACAGGGGGCCTGGCTATGGCTACACCTTC.